This T cell receptor (beta chain) is drawn from a study of blood T cell repertoires in COVID-19. Study-wide context: The origin of the acute and convalescent COVID-19 samples was the United States, Italy and Spain. PBMCs, B-cell-depleted T cells, or T cells provided the cDNA or gDNA that made up the material.

Original handling: Estimates of nucleated cell counts were drawn from the amplification of reference gene primers. Only in-frame clones appear in the TCRdb table, and some are missing; sequencing was by immunoSEQ multiplex PCR. For V, J and clone size, that table is used; D and trimming come from the DNA. The sample includes about 100,000 clones, 85% of them seen just once. The junction had 5 bases not matched to a gene; V was cut back by 7 bases and J by 2 bases. The CDR3 is 14 residues long. Germline V lookup: CDR1 MNHNY, CDR2 SVGAGI (reference sequence). The material sequenced was peripheral blood. The TCR originated in a woman in her seventies with active or convalescent COVID-19. The rearrangement joins TRBV6-6 to TRBJ2-3; the match to TRBD1 covers 8 bases. CDR3 nucleotides: TGTGCCAGCACCAGACAGGGGTCCACAGATACGCAGTATTTT. Translating it yields CASTRQGSTDTQYF.